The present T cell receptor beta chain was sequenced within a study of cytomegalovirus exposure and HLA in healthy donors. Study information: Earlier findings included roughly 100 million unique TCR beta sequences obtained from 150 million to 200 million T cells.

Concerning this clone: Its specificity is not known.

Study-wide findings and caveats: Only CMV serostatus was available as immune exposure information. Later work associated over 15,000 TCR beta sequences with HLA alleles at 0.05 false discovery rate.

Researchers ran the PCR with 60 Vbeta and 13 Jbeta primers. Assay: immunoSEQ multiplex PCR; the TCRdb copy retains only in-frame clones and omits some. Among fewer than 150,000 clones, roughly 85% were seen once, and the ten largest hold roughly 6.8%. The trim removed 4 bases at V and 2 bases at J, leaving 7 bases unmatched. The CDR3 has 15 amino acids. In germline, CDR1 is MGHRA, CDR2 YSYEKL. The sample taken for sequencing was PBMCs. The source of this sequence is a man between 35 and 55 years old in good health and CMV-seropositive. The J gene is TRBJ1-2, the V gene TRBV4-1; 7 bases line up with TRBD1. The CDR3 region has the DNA TGCGCCAGCAGCCCCCATCCACAGGGGAACTATGGCTACACCTTC. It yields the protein CASSPHPQGNYGYTF.